This is a list of T cell receptor beta chains from one sample in a study of shared clonotypes between healthy human individuals. Only in-frame clones appear in the TCRdb table, and some are missing; sequencing was by immunoSEQ multiplex PCR. The table has under 2.5 million clones, approximately 90% seen once; the top ten hold 0.3% to 0.4%. The sample comprised naive CD4+ T cells from PBMCs. These receptors all come from a man aged 18 to 35 in good health. Some clones in this sample may be carry-over from other donors' samples. CDR3s include the opening cysteine and the closing phenylalanine or tryptophan. Each record gives: D gene, V gene, J gene, clone size, CDR3 protein, CDR3 DNA. A D gene is named only where the DNA matches it firmly. The size entry is marked missing in some rows and otherwise reads once, few, many or a size class.

>NA|TRBV28|TRBJ1-5|NA
CASSLTGFYSNQPQHF
TGTGCCAGCAGTTTAACAGGCTTCTATAGCAATCAGCCCCAGCATTTT
>NA|TRBV19|TRBJ1-1|NA
CASRTGYTEAFF
TGTGCCAGTAGAACAGGTTATACTGAAGCTTTCTTT
>TRBD2|TRBV11-2|TRBJ2-1|NA
CASSSQRERVFF
TGTGCCAGCAGCTCCCAGCGGGAGCGGGTGTTCTTC
>NA|TRBV7-8|TRBJ1-2|NA
CASSHGDGTPYGYTF
TGTGCCAGCAGCCACGGGGATGGGACACCTTATGGCTACACCTTC
>NA|TRBV7-6|TRBJ2-6|NA
CASSPRGHGPSGANVLTF
TGTGCCAGCAGCCCCAGGGGCCACGGCCCCTCTGGGGCCAACGTCCTGACTTTC
>TRBD2|TRBV11-1|TRBJ2-3|once
CASSNRAGADTQYF
TGTGCCAGCAGCAACAGAGCGGGAGCAGATACGCAGTATTTT
>TRBD2|TRBV27|TRBJ2-1|NA
CASTQIGEGYNEQFF
TGTGCCAGCACACAGATAGGGGAGGGGTACAATGAGCAGTTCTTC
>TRBD2|TRBV7-9|TRBJ2-7|NA
CASSFGLAGGRDSYEQYF
TGTGCCAGCAGCTTTGGACTAGCGGGAGGAAGAGACTCCTACGAGCAGTACTTC
>NA|TRBV7-2|TRBJ2-1|NA
CASSLISDRNEQFF
TGTGCCAGCAGCTTGATTAGCGACAGGAATGAGCAGTTCTTC
>TRBD1|TRBV28|TRBJ1-1|NA
CASRHRGLGTEAFF
TGTGCCAGCAGGCACAGGGGGCTCGGCACTGAAGCTTTCTTT
>TRBD2|TRBV2|TRBJ2-3|NA
CASSGLAGDTDTQYF
TGTGCCAGCAGTGGACTAGCGGGAGACACAGATACGCAGTATTTT
>NA|TRBV20-1|TRBJ1-2|few
CSASDSYGYTF
TGCAGTGCTTCGGACAGCTATGGCTACACCTTC
>TRBD1|TRBV28|TRBJ2-7|NA
CASRPRPGQGSHEQYF
TGTGCCAGCAGACCCCGCCCGGGACAGGGCTCCCACGAGCAGTACTTC
>NA|TRBV18|TRBJ1-1|NA
CASSPPSQGDTEAFF
TGTGCCAGCTCACCCCCGAGTCAGGGAGACACTGAAGCTTTCTTT
>NA|TRBV10-1|TRBJ1-1|NA
CASSFGGTRFTEAFF
TGCGCCAGCAGTTTCGGCGGGACCAGGTTCACTGAAGCTTTCTTT
>TRBD2|TRBV7-3|TRBJ2-7|once
CASSLRKVGTSGRAAHEQYF
TGTGCCAGCAGCCTAAGGAAGGTGGGGACTAGCGGGAGGGCCGCCCACGAGCAGTACTTC
>NA|TRBV6-6|TRBJ1-2|NA
CASSYPAGGDYGYTF
TGTGCCAGCAGTTACCCTGCCGGGGGCGACTATGGCTACACCTTC
>TRBD2|TRBV7-2|TRBJ2-3|NA
CASSFSSSGAGPTQYF
TGTGCCAGCAGCTTTTCGTCTAGCGGGGCCGGACCGACGCAGTATTTT
>NA|TRBV19|TRBJ2-2|NA
CASSIRHTNTGELFF
TGTGCCAGTAGTATACGGCACACGAACACCGGGGAGCTGTTTTTT
>NA|TRBV15|TRBJ2-3|NA
CATSRDSGAADTQYF
TGTGCCACCAGCAGAGACAGTGGAGCGGCAGATACGCAGTATTTT
>NA|TRBV5-8|TRBJ1-5|NA
CASNREGGVNQPQHF
TGTGCCAGCAACCGAGAAGGGGGAGTCAATCAGCCCCAGCATTTT
>TRBD1|TRBV4-1|TRBJ1-5|NA
CASSLGDSSNQPQHF
TGCGCCAGCAGCCTGGGGGACAGTAGCAATCAGCCCCAGCATTTT
>TRBD1|TRBV10-3|TRBJ1-5|NA
CAISEWDRGGGQPQHF
TGTGCCATCAGTGAGTGGGACAGGGGGGGAGGCCAGCCCCAGCATTTT
>TRBD2|TRBV10-3|TRBJ2-5|NA
CAISGGLVKTQYF
TGTGCCATCAGTGGTGGACTAGTGAAGACCCAGTACTTC
>TRBD1|TRBV7-2|TRBJ1-1|NA
CASSLSLGQVRPEAFF
TGTGCCAGCAGCTTGAGTCTGGGACAGGTGAGGCCTGAAGCTTTCTTT
>TRBD2|TRBV6-1|TRBJ2-7|NA
CASVRGREEQYF
TGTGCCAGCGTGCGGGGGAGGGAAGAGCAGTACTTC
>NA|TRBV5-1|TRBJ2-5|NA
CASTWGSGSQETQYF
TGCGCCAGCACCTGGGGGAGCGGGTCCCAAGAGACCCAGTACTTC
>TRBD1|TRBV28|TRBJ1-5|NA
CASSLEGASNQPQHF
TGTGCCAGCAGTTTGGAGGGGGCCAGCAATCAGCCCCAGCATTTT
>NA|TRBV2|TRBJ1-1|NA
CASSEQGTNTEAFF
TGTGCCAGCAGTGAACAGGGGACGAACACTGAAGCTTTCTTT
>NA|TRBV7-3|TRBJ2-2|NA
CASSLVGGELFF
TGTGCCAGCAGCTTAGTTGGTGGGGAGCTGTTTTTT
>NA|TRBV27|TRBJ1-1|NA
CAFIGKNTEAFF
TGTGCCTTTATAGGGAAGAACACTGAAGCTTTCTTT
>NA|TRBV4-1|TRBJ1-1|few
CASSQEATGVLSEAFF
TGCGCCAGCAGCCAAGAAGCGACCGGAGTATTGTCTGAAGCTTTCTTT
>NA|TRBV5-1|TRBJ2-3|NA
CASRDGGDTQYF
TGCGCCAGCAGGGATGGGGGAGATACGCAGTATTTT
>NA|TRBV4-1|TRBJ1-1|NA
CASSQEPGSYARAFF
TGCGCCAGCAGCCAAGAACCGGGAAGTTATGCTCGGGCTTTCTTT
>NA|TRBV11-2|TRBJ1-1|NA
CASSLAFHSNTEAFF
TGTGCCAGCAGCTTAGCTTTTCATTCGAACACTGAAGCTTTCTTT
>NA|TRBV7-9|TRBJ1-3|once
CASSYHIQGSGNTIYF
TGTGCCAGCAGCTACCATATCCAGGGCTCTGGAAACACCATATATTTT
>NA|TRBV18|TRBJ2-2|few
CASSIQASSNTGELFF
TGTGCCAGCTCAATACAGGCTAGTTCGAACACCGGGGAGCTGTTTTTT
>NA|TRBV4-2|TRBJ2-7|NA
CASSQVVGRGGYEQYF
TGTGCCAGCAGCCAAGTGGTTGGCAGGGGTGGGTACGAGCAGTACTTC
>NA|TRBV28|TRBJ1-1|NA
CASSWAPGRNTEAFF
TGTGCCAGCAGTTGGGCTCCGGGACGGAACACTGAAGCTTTCTTT
>TRBD2|TRBV19|TRBJ2-1|NA
CASLGLGRSNEQFF
TGTGCCAGTTTGGGACTAGGACGATCCAATGAGCAGTTCTTC
>NA|TRBV27|TRBJ2-1|NA
CASSLSRGEQFF
TGTGCCAGCAGTTTAAGCCGGGGTGAGCAGTTCTTC
>NA|TRBV27|TRBJ1-3|NA
CAIPFRGLLDTIYF
TGTGCCATCCCCTTCAGGGGACTCCTCGACACCATATATTTT